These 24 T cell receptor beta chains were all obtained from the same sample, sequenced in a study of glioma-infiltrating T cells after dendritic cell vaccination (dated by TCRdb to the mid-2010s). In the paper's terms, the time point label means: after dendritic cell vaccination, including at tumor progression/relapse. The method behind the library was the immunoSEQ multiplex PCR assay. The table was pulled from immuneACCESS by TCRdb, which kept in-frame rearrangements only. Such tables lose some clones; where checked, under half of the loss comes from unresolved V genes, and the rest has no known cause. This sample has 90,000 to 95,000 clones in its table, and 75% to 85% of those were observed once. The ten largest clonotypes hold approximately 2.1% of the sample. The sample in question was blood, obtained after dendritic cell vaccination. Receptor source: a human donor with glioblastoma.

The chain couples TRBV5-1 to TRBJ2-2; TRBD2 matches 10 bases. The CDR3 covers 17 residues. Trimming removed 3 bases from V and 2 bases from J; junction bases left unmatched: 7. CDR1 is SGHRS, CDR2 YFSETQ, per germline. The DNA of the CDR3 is TGCGCCAGCAGCTCCGCCGGACTAGCGGAAAACACCGGGGAGCTGTTTTTT. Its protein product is CASSSAGLAENTGELFF.

CDR3: CASSLEARGQYF. CDR3 DNA: TGTGCCAGCAGCTTAGAGGCCCGAGGACAGTACTTC. V and J are TRBV7-8 and TRBJ2-7; D unclear. The CDR3 sequence is 12 residues long. Trimming removed 1 base from V and 10 bases from J, with 11 bases in between. Germline assignment: CDR1 SGHVS and CDR2 FQNEAQ. Combining the CDR3 with reference TRBV7-8 and TRBJ2-7 gives the whole variable domain GAGVSQSPRYKVAKRGQDVALRCDPISGHVSLFWYQQALGQGPEFLTYFQNEAQLDKSGLPSDRFFAERPEGSVSTLKIQRTQQEDSAVYLCASSLEARGQYFGPGTRLTVT.

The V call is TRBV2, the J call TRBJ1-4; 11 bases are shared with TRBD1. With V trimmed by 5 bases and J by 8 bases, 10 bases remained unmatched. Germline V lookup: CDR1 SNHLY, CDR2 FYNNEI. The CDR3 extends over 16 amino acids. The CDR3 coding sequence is TGTGCCAGCAGTACCCGGACAGGGGGCTTCGGAGAAAAACTGTTTTTT. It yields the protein CASSTRTGGFGEKLFF. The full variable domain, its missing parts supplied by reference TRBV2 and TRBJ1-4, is EPEVTQTPSHQVTQMGQEVILRCVPISNHLYFYWYRQILGQKVEFLVSFYNNEISEKSEIFDDQFSVERPDGSNFTLKIRSTKLEDSAMYFCASSTRTGGFGEKLFFGSGTQLSVL.

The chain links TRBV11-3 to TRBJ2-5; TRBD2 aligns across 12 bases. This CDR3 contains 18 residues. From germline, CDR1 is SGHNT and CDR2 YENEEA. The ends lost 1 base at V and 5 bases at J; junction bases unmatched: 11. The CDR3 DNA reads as TGTGCCAGCAGCTTAGTTCTGTCTAGCGGGGGGGCCAAGGAGACCCAGTACTTC. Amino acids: CASSLVLSSGGAKETQYF.

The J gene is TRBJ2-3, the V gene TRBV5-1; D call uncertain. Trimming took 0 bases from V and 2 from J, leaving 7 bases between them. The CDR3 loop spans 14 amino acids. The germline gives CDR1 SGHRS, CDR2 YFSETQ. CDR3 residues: CASSLGEITDTQYF. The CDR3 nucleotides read TGCGCCAGCAGCTTGGGAGAGATCACAGATACGCAGTATTTT.

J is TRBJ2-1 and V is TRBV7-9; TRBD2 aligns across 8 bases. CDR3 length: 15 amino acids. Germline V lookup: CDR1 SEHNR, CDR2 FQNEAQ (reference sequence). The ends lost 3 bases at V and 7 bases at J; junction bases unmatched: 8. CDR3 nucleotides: TGTGCCAGCAGCTTTCGGGGGGGAGCGAAGAATGAGCAGTTCTTC. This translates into CASSFRGGAKNEQFF.

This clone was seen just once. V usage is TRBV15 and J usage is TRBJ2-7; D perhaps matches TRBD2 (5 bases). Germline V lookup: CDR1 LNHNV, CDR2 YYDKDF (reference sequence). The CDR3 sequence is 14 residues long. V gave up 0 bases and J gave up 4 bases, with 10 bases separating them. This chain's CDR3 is CATSRDLGDYEQYV. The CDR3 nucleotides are TGTGCCACCAGCAGAGATCTCGGGGATTACGAGCAGTACGTC.

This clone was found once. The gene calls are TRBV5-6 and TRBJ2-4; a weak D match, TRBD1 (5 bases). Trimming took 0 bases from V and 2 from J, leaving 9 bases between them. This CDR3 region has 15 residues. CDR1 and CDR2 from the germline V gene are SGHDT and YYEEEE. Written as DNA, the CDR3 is TGTGCCAGCAGCTTGGACAGGTTAACCAAAAACATTCAGTACTTC. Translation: CASSLDRLTKNIQYF.

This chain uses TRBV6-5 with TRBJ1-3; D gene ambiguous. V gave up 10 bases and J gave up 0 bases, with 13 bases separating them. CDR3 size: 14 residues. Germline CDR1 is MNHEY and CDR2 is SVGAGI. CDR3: CATRRESSGNTIYF. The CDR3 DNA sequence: TGTGCCACCCGTAGAGAGAGCTCTGGAAACACCATATATTTT.

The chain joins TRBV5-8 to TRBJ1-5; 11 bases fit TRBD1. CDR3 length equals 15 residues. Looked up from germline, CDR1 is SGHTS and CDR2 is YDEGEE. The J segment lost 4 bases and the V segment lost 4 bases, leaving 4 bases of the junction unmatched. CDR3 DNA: TGTGCCAGCAGCCGGGACAGGGGGACTAATCAGCCCCAGCATTTT. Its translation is CASSRDRGTNQPQHF. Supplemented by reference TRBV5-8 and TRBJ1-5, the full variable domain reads EAGVTQSPTHLIKTRGQQATLRCSPISGHTSVYWYQQALGLGLQFLLWYDEGEERNRGNFPPRFSGRQFPNYSSELNVNALELEDSALYLCASSRDRGTNQPQHFGDGTRLSIL.

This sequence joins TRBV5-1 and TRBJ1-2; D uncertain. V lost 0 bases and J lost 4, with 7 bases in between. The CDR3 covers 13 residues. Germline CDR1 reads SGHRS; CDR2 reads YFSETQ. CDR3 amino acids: CASSLAVAYGYTF. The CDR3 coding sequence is TGCGCCAGCAGCTTGGCCGTAGCCTATGGCTACACCTTC.

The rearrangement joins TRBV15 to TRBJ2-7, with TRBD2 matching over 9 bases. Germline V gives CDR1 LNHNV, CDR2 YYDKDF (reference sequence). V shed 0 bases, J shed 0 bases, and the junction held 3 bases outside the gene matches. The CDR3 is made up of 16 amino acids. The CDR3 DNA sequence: TGTGCCACCAGCAGAGAGCTAGCGGGGAACTCCTACGAGCAGTACTTC. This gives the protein CATSRELAGNSYEQYF. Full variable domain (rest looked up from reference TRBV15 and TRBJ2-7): DAMVIQNPRYQVTQFGKPVTLSCSQTLNHNVMYWYQQKSSQAPKLLFHYYDKDFNNEADTPDNFQSRRPNTSFCFLDIRSPGLGDTAMYLCATSRELAGNSYEQYFGPGTRLTVT.

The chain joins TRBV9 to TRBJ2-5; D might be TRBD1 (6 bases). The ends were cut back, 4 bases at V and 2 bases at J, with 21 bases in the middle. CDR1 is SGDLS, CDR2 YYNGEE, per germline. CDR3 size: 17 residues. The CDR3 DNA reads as TGTGCCAGCAGCCCCCGAGTTGGGGGCCCCCTGCAAGAGACCCAGTACTTC. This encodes CASSPRVGGPLQETQYF.

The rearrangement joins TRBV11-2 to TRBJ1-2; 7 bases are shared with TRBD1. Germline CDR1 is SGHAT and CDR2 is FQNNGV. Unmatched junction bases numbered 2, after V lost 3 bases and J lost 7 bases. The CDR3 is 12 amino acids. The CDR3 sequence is CASSFRQGGYTF. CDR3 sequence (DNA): TGTGCCAGCAGCTTTAGACAGGGTGGCTACACCTTC.

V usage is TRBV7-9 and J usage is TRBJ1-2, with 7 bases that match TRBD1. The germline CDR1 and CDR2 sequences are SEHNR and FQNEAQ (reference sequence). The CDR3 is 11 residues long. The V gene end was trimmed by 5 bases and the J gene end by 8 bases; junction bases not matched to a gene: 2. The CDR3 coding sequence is TGTGCCAGCAGCATACAGGGGGGCTACACCTTC. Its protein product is CASSIQGGYTF.

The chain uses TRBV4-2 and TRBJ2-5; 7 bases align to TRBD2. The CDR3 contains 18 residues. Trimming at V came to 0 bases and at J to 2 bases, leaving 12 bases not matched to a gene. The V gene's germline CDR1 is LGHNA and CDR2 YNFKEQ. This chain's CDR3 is CASSQESAGLAAQETQYF. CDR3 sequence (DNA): TGTGCCAGCAGCCAAGAGAGCGCGGGTCTAGCGGCACAAGAGACCCAGTACTTC.

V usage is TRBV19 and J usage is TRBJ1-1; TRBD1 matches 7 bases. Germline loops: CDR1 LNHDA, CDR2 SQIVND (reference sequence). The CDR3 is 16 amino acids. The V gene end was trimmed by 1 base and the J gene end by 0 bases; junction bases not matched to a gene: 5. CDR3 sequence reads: CASSIAYRGMNTEAFF. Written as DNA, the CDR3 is TGTGCCAGTAGTATAGCCTACAGGGGCATGAACACTGAAGCTTTCTTT.

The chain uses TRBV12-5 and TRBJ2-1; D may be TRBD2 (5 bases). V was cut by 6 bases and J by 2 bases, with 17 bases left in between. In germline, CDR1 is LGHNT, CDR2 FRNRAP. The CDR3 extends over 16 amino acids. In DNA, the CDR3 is TGTGCTAGTGGACCCAACCCAGGACTGACCTACAATGAGCAGTTCTTC. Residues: CASGPNPGLTYNEQFF.

The chain's CDR3 is CASSLEWTGGYGYTF. CDR3 nucleotides: TGTGCCAGCAGCTTGGAATGGACAGGGGGCTATGGCTACACCTTC. This chain uses TRBV5-4 with TRBJ1-2; TRBD1 matches at 10 bases. V shed 0 bases and J 4 bases; nucleotides not matched to a gene: 3. Germline CDR1 and CDR2: SGHNT and YYREEE (reference sequence). The CDR3 consists of 15 residues.

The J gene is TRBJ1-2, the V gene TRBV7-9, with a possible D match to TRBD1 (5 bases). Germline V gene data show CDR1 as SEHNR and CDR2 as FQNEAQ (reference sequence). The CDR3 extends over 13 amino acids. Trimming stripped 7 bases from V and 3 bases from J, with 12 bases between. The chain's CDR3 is CASTWGVDYGYTF. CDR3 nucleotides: TGTGCCAGCACCTGGGGGGTCGACTATGGCTACACCTTC.

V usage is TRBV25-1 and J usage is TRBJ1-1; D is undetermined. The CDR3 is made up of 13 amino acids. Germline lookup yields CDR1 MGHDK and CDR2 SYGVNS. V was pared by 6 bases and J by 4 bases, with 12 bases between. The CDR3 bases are TGTGCCAGCAGCCTTCCGGGATCCACTGAAGCTTTCTTT. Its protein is CASSLPGSTEAFF.

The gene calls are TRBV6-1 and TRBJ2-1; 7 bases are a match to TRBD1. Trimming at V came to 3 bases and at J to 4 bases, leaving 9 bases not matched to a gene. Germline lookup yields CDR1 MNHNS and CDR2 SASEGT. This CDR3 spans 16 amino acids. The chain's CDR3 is CASSDLDLDRYNEQFF. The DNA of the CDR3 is TGTGCCAGCAGTGATCTCGACCTGGACAGGTACAATGAGCAGTTCTTC.

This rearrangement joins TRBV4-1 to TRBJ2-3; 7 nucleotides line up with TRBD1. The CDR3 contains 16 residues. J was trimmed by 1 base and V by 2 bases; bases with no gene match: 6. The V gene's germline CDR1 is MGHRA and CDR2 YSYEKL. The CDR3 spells CASSQTRGQGTDTQYF. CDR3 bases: TGCGCCAGCAGCCAAACTCGAGGACAGGGCACAGATACGCAGTATTTT.

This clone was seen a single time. The CDR3 DNA sequence: TGTGCCAGCAGGTCCCAGGATGGGTACAATCAGCCCCAGCATTTT. The encoded protein is CASRSQDGYNQPQHF. The gene calls are TRBV27 and TRBJ1-5; no clear D. CDR3 size: 15 residues. CDR1 is MNHEY, CDR2 SMNVEV, per germline (reference sequence). Trimming shortened V by 6 bases and J by 3 bases, and 15 bases separated the two germline ends.